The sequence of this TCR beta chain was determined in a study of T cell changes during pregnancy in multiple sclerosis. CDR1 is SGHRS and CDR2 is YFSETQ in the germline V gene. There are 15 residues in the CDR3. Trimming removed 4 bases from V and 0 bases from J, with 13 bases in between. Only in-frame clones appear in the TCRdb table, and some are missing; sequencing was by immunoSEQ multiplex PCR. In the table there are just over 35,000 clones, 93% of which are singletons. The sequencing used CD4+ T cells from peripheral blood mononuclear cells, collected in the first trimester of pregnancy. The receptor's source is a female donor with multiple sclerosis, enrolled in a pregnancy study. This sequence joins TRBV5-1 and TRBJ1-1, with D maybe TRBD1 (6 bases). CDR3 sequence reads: CASSARGGMNTEAFF. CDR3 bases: TGCGCCAGCAGCGCTCGCGGGGGCATGAACACTGAAGCTTTCTTT.